This T cell receptor beta chain was identified during a study of regulatory T cells in long-lasting Graves disease. The time point is: newly diagnosed GD, antithyroid drugs for less than 3 months. Extracted PBMC RNA gave rise to the TCR library. This CDR3 has 15 residues. The V and J ends lost 9 bases and 1 base, in that order; junction bases with no gene match: 5. CDR1 is SNHLY, CDR2 FYNNEI, per germline. Arm-PCR of CDR3 regions and iRepertoire HTBI primers were used to build TCR beta libraries. Via MiXCR, TCRdb re-called the multiplex PCR reads, giving one row per CDR3 protein. This table has approximately 400,000 distinct CDR3 sequences, 14% to 15% appearing once. This clonotype appeared many times. The same sample was also used in a study of T cells in Graves' hyperthyroidism and ophthalmopathy.

Sample: peripheral blood mononuclear cells (PBMCs), taken at new diagnosis, from a patient treated with antithyroid drugs. The sequence was collected from a woman between 40 and 50 years old with Graves disease. This chain connects TRBV2 to TRBJ2-3; TRBD1 matches 12 bases. CDR3 nucleotide sequence: TGTGCCAGTTGCCGGGACAGGGGGCGCACAGATACGCAGTATTTT. Amino acids: CASCRDRGRTDTQYF.